A selection of T cell receptor beta chains follows, all from one sample in a study of cytomegalovirus exposure and HLA in healthy donors. Produced via immunoSEQ multiplex PCR; TCRdb's table is partial and in-frame only. Here the sample spans about 160,000 clones, approximately 80% being singletons. The sample comprised PBMCs. Receptors originate from a female donor in good health and CMV-seronegative. The CDR3 runs from the conserved cysteine through the conserved F or W. A D gene is named only where the DNA matches it firmly. Some rows have no size entry. The others give once, few or many, or a class for an expanded clone.

d_gene,v_gene,j_gene,abundance,CDR3nt,CDR3aa
TRBD1,TRBV29-1,TRBJ2-7,-,TGCAGCGTTTGCTCCGACAGGGTTTATGGCGAGCAGTACTTC,CSVCSDRVYGEQYF
-,TRBV30,TRBJ2-3,-,TGTGCCTGGAGTCGATATGGACTGGCGGGGCGCCGCACAGATACGCAGTATTTT,CAWSRYGLAGRRTDTQYF
TRBD1,TRBV6-1,TRBJ1-1,-,TGTGCCAGCAGTGAAGGGAATTTGAGGGGGACAGGGTTTTTCACTGAAGCTTTCTTT,CASSEGNLRGTGFFTEAFF
-,TRBV6-5,TRBJ1-6,-,TGTGCCAGCAGTCCGCGGACAGTCTATAATTCACCCCTCCACTTT,CASSPRTVYNSPLHF
TRBD2,TRBV13,TRBJ2-5,-,TGTGCCAGCAGTTTAACCGGGACTAGCGGGAGTTTGGAGACCCAGTACTTC,CASSLTGTSGSLETQYF
-,TRBV29-1,TRBJ1-3,-,TGCAGCGTTGACGGGAACTCTGGAAACACCATATATTTT,CSVDGNSGNTIYF
-,TRBV4-3,TRBJ2-3,few,TGCGCCAGCAGCCAAGATAGGGGCTTTGGAATCACAGATACGCAGTATTTT,CASSQDRGFGITDTQYF
TRBD2,TRBV13,TRBJ2-1,-,TGTGCCAGCAGCTATAGTCCATTTTTAAAAGCGGGAGTGAATCTCAATGAGCAGTTCTTC,CASSYSPFLKAGVNLNEQFF
TRBD2,TRBV7-9,TRBJ2-3,few,TGTGCCAGCAGCAACCCTGGACTAGCGGGGGCCTTTAGCACAGATACGCAGTATTTT,CASSNPGLAGAFSTDTQYF
-,TRBV9,TRBJ1-3,-,TGTGCCAGCAGCGCCTTTAGTACCATATATTTT,CASSAFSTIYF
TRBD1,TRBV11-1,TRBJ1-1,few,TGTGCCAGCAGCCCACAGGGGATTCGGTTCACTGAAGCTTTCTTT,CASSPQGIRFTEAFF
TRBD1,TRBV19,TRBJ2-7,once,TGTGCCAGCCGAAGGACAGGGCCCTCGGGGGAGCAGTACTTC,CASRRTGPSGEQYF
TRBD1,TRBV6-6,TRBJ1-2,-,TGTGCCAGCAGAACTACAGGGGGCGCAGGCTATGGCTACACCTTC,CASRTTGGAGYGYTF
-,TRBV29-1,TRBJ1-1,-,TGCAGCGGCTCCGGACAGATGAACACTGAAGCTTTCTTT,CSGSGQMNTEAFF
-,TRBV6-1,TRBJ1-3,few,TGTGCCAGCAGTGTTCTAAACCTCTCTGGAAACACCATATATTTT,CASSVLNLSGNTIYF
TRBD2,TRBV7-9,TRBJ2-1,-,TGTGCCAGCAGCTCAGGGAGGGCAGGGTTTAACAATGAGCAGTTCTTC,CASSSGRAGFNNEQFF
TRBD2,TRBV9,TRBJ2-5,-,TGTGCCAGCAGCGTGGGGACTATCCAAGAGACCCAGTACTTC,CASSVGTIQETQYF
-,TRBV18,TRBJ1-1,-,TGTGCCAGCTCATTGCAGGGTTGGGACACTGAAGCTTTCTTT,CASSLQGWDTEAFF
TRBD2,TRBV28,TRBJ2-7,-,TGTGCCAGCAGTTCCCTCCTCGGGGGGAGGGCCCAGTACGAGCAGTACTTC,CASSSLLGGRAQYEQYF
TRBD2,TRBV7-3,TRBJ2-7,-,TGTGCCAGCAGCCAGGTTAGCGGGAGGTCGGGCGAGCAGTACTTC,CASSQVSGRSGEQYF
TRBD2,TRBV18,TRBJ2-7,few,TGTGCCAGCTCACCTTACGGGACTAGCGGGAGCGAGCAGTACTTC,CASSPYGTSGSEQYF
TRBD2,TRBV19,TRBJ2-1,-,TGTGCCAGTAGTCGGGGACTAGTAGGTTCAAATGAGCAGTTCTTC,CASSRGLVGSNEQFF
TRBD2,TRBV7-8,TRBJ2-3,-,TGTGCCAGCACCAGACGGGGGGGCCGCGCAGATACGCAGTATTTT,CASTRRGGRADTQYF
-,TRBV10-3,TRBJ1-2,-,TGTGCCATCAGTGATAACAGAAACTATGGCTACACCTTC,CAISDNRNYGYTF
-,TRBV28,TRBJ1-1,-,TGTGCCAGCACTACGGGGGGAAGGGAAGCTTTCTTT,CASTTGGREAFF
-,TRBV7-3,TRBJ2-2,-,TGTGCCAGCACGGAGGGGGCCTACACCGGGGAGCTGTTTTTT,CASTEGAYTGELFF
-,TRBV5-1,TRBJ2-2,-,TGCGCCAGCAGCCTCCGCTCCCAGGGTAGTCTGGGAACCGGGGAGCTGTTTTTT,CASSLRSQGSLGTGELFF
TRBD1,TRBV28,TRBJ1-2,-,TGTGCCAGCAGTTTCGTTCTAGCAGGGGGCCATGGCTACACCTTC,CASSFVLAGGHGYTF